The 6 T cell receptor beta chains presented below share a single source sample, sequenced in a study of tumor and adjacent non-tumor tissue in lung cancer. A modified ARM-PCR protocol with three rounds of nested PCR amplified TCRbeta. One entry per CDR3 protein results from TCRdb running MiXCR on the multiplex PCR reads. This table holds about 90,000 distinct CDR3 sequences, 75% to 85% found once. The template was RNA from unsorted bulk tissue. This non-tumor lung sample came from over 3 cm beyond the tumor edge. Sequencing was done on a sample of distant non-tumor lung tissue. The receptors shown here come from a woman aged 50 to 60 with non-small cell lung cancer.

V usage is TRBV27 and J usage is TRBJ2-1; the D gene is possibly TRBD2 (6 bases). This CDR3 is built from 15 residues. Germline CDR1 is MNHEY and CDR2 is SMNVEV (reference sequence). Between the trimmed V and J ends, which lost 3 bases and 5 bases, there was a span of 14 bases. DNA for the CDR3: TGTGCCAGCAGTTTTAGCCAGGGAGGCCACAATGAGCAGTTCTTC. It codes for CASSFSQGGHNEQFF.

On this clonotype itself: The junction does not match germline at one end; this may be a read error. J is TRBJ1-2 and V is TRBV7-8; D is ambiguous. The CDR3 sequence is 13 residues long. Germline loops: CDR1 SGHVS, CDR2 FQNEAQ. CDR3 coding DNA: TGTGACAGCAGCCATTCAAGTTTCTATGGCTACACCTTC. Protein: CDSSHSSFYGYTF.

Regarding this clonotype: An end of the junction differs from the germline gene, which may be a read error. The chain uses TRBV6-1 and TRBJ2-2; possibly TRBD2 for D (6 bases). Per germline, CDR1 MNHNS and CDR2 SASEGT. The CDR3 has 15 residues. The CDR3, as DNA: TGTGCCTATAATACGGGGAGCGGGTACACCGGGGAGCTGCTTTTT. The encoded protein is CAYNTGSGYTGELLF.

The chain couples TRBV6-2 or TRBV6-3 to TRBJ2-6; unclear D gene. The length of the CDR3 is 13 residues. V lost 10 bases to trimming and J lost 4 bases, with 11 bases between them. The germline V gene has CDR1 MNHEY and CDR2 SVGEGT. The CDR3 loop reads CANTPGGANVLTF. The CDR3 DNA follows: TGTGCCAACACCCCCGGCGGGGCCAACGTCCTGACTTTC.

This clonotype was seen just once. The chain employs TRBV6-1 and TRBJ2-5; D perhaps matches TRBD2 (6 bases). In germline, CDR1 is MNHNS, CDR2 SASEGT. This CDR3 has 15 amino acids. V was pared by 10 bases and J by 3 bases, with 21 bases between. This CDR3 reads CAITFGLRVEETQYF. CDR3 DNA: TGTGCCATCACCTTCGGACTAAGGGTTGAAGAGACCCAGTACTTC.

V usage is TRBV19 and J usage is TRBJ2-5, with D possibly TRBD2 on 6 matching bases. The V end was cut by 5 bases, the J end by 5 bases, with 18 bases between. The CDR3 has 15 amino acids. Germline lookup yields CDR1 LNHDA and CDR2 SQIVND (reference sequence). Here the CDR3 reads CASSSRTGRGETQYF. The CDR3 DNA reads TGTGCCAGTAGTTCCCGGACCGGGAGAGGGGAGACCCAGTACTTC.